This T cell receptor beta chain was found in a study of beta chain features in type 1 diabetes. Study outcomes and limitations: HLA influence on TCRB rearrangement stayed unresolved here.

Trimming left V 3 bases short and J 9 bases short, with 9 bases between. This CDR3 has 12 amino acids. The V gene's germline CDR1 is MDHEN and CDR2 SYDVKM. The entirety of the isolated RNA underwent reverse transcription, so expressed TCRB transcripts were sequenced. Deep immunoSEQ sequencing covered naive, central memory and regulatory T cell samples. The assay was immunoSEQ multiplex PCR, and TCRdb's table has in-frame clones only and misses some. The sample records 850,000 to 900,000 clones, around a sixth being singletons. Based on CD45RO/CCR7/CD25/CD127/CD95/CD27, CD4+ regulatory, stem cell-like memory, naive and central memory cells were sorted. Sorting gave populations that all exceeded 95% purity. To note about this clone: The antigen remains undetermined.

The receptor was derived from a woman under 30 in good health. The sequenced sample consisted of naive CD4+ T cells from blood. The V gene is TRBV28, the J gene TRBJ1-5; unclear D gene. The CDR3 DNA sequence: TGTGCCAGCAGTTTCCGTGCCGTGCCCCAGCATTTT. Amino acids: CASSFRAVPQHF.